The 21 T cell receptor beta chains below were found in one sample sequenced in a study. Each CDR3 protein is one row after TCRdb ran MiXCR on the RT-PCR reads. Among about 680,000 distinct CDR3 sequences listed, approximately 15% were seen once. The sample was memory CD4+ T cells from blood. The receptors shown here come from a female donor in good health, serving as a healthy control.

This clonotype was observed a handful of times. The gene calls are TRBV5-1 and TRBJ1-1, with D possibly TRBD1 on 6 matching bases. CDR3 size: 13 residues. CDR1 and CDR2 from the germline V gene are SGHRS and YFSETQ. With 0 bases removed from V and 8 bases from J, the gap between germline ends came to 11 bases. The CDR3 loop is CASSLVEQGEAFF. CDR3 coding DNA: TGCGCCAGCAGCTTGGTAGAACAGGGAGAAGCTTTCTTT.

The rearrangement uses TRBV7-2 and TRBJ2-1; D uncertain. Looked up from germline, CDR1 is SGHTA and CDR2 is FQGNSA. The V and J ends lost 1 base and 6 bases respectively, with 7 bases between them. This CDR3 spans 13 amino acids. The CDR3 protein is CASSLGSPNEQFF. The CDR3 DNA reads as TGTGCCAGCAGCTTAGGTAGTCCCAATGAGCAGTTCTTC.

CDR3 nucleotide sequence: TGCAGTGCTTCGGGACAGGGTTGGCAGCCCCAGCATTTT. The encoded protein is CSASGQGWQPQHF. The J gene is TRBJ1-5, the V gene TRBV20-1; 9 bases map to TRBD1. The ends lost 5 bases at V and 7 bases at J; junction bases unmatched: 6. CDR1 and CDR2 (germline): DFQATT, SNEGSKA (reference sequence). This CDR3 spans 13 amino acids.

This clonotype was detected ten times or more. The V call is TRBV6-6, the J call TRBJ2-1; 7 bases are a match to TRBD2. CDR1 and CDR2 from the germline V gene are MNHNY and SVGAGI (reference sequence). The CDR3 has 14 residues. With 6 bases clipped from V and 3 bases from J, the junction kept 5 bases outside the gene matches. CDR3 nucleotide sequence: TGTGCCAGCAGGCTAGCGGAGAACTACAATGAGCAGTTCTTC. Its translation is CASRLAENYNEQFF.

This clonotype was picked up many times. V is TRBV10-3 and J is TRBJ2-2; D might be TRBD1 (6 bases). Germline CDR1 reads ENHRY; CDR2 reads SYGVKD. The CDR3 loop spans 15 amino acids. Trimming pared 5 bases from V and 0 bases from J, leaving 10 bases between. As DNA, the CDR3 is TGTGCCATCAGTACTCGGACAGCGAACACCGGGGAGCTGTTTTTT. This codes for CAISTRTANTGELFF.

This clonotype was seen more than once but under ten times. This chain joins TRBV30 and TRBJ1-5; D perhaps matches TRBD1 (5 bases). Germline V CDR1 and CDR2: GTSNPN, SVGIG (reference sequence). This CDR3 comprises 14 residues. V lost 3 bases, J lost 5 bases, and 14 bases lay in between. The CDR3 region is CAWSWGGGDQPQHF. The CDR3 nucleotides read TGTGCCTGGAGCTGGGGGGGAGGCGATCAGCCCCAGCATTTT.

The CDR3 DNA follows: TGTGCCAGCAGCTTTACTAGCACTGAGCAGTTCTTC. It translates to CASSFTSTEQFF. This chain joins TRBV7-2 and TRBJ2-1; D possibly corresponds to TRBD2 (6 bases). The germline V gene encodes CDR1 SGHTA and CDR2 FQGNSA. The CDR3 runs 12 residues. V was cut by 3 bases and J by 9 bases, with 9 bases left in between.

This clonotype was picked up a small number of times. This rearrangement joins TRBV30 to TRBJ1-2; perhaps TRBD1 as D (6 bases). V shed 6 bases and J shed 7 bases, with 15 bases lying between them. Germline loops: CDR1 GTSNPN, CDR2 SVGIG (reference sequence). The length of the CDR3 is 12 residues. CDR3 amino acids: CACARGVIGYTF. The CDR3 DNA is TGTGCCTGCGCAAGGGGGGTTATTGGCTACACCTTC. Filled out from reference TRBV30 and TRBJ1-2, the complete variable domain reads SQTIHQWPATLVQPVGSPLSLECTVEGTSNPNLYWYRQAAGRGLQLLFYSVGIGQISSEVPQNLSASRPQDRQFILSSKKLLLSDSGFYLCACARGVIGYTFGSGTRLTVV.

The rearrangement links TRBV20-1 to TRBJ2-5, with TRBD1 identical over 8 bases. Germline CDR1 reads DFQATT; CDR2 reads SNEGSKA (reference sequence). This CDR3 has 14 amino acids. The junction had 2 bases not matched to a gene; V was cut back by 1 base and J by 1 base. CDR3 nucleotides: TGCAGTGCTAGAGGAGGACAGGGCCAAGAGACCCAGTACTTC. This sequence encodes CSARGGQGQETQYF.

V is TRBV7-8 and J is TRBJ2-2, with TRBD2 as a possible D gene (6 bases). Trimming took off 3 bases at V and 0 bases at J, with 11 bases between the two ends. This CDR3 contains 16 residues. Germline CDR1 is SGHVS and CDR2 is FQNEAQ. CDR3 amino acids: CASSLRDRTNTGELFF. CDR3 sequence (DNA): TGTGCCAGCAGCTTGCGGGACCGAACGAACACCGGGGAGCTGTTTTTT. The whole variable domain, filled in from reference TRBV7-8 and TRBJ2-2, reads GAGVSQSPRYKVAKRGQDVALRCDPISGHVSLFWYQQALGQGPEFLTYFQNEAQLDKSGLPSDRFFAERPEGSVSTLKIQRTQQEDSAVYLCASSLRDRTNTGELFFGEGSRLTVL.

Details on this clonotype: With a much larger clone just one base away, this may be a read error. The chain uses TRBV4-2 and TRBJ2-1, with D perhaps given as TRBD1 or TRBD2 (6 bases each). The V gene lost 1 base and the J gene lost 7 bases, with 14 bases spanning the gap. The CDR3 has 15 amino acids. Germline V lookup: CDR1 LGHNA, CDR2 YNFKEQ. Here the CDR3 reads CASSQGDKEGNEQFF. CDR3 nucleotides: TGTGCCAGCAGCCAAGGGGACAAGGAGGGGAATGAGCAGTTCTTC.

In its sample, this clonotype was seen many times. The genes are TRBV12-3 or TRBV12-4 and TRBJ1-1; D remains ambiguous. The V and J ends lost 0 bases and 11 bases respectively, with 22 bases between them. The CDR3 is 16 amino acids. The DNA of the CDR3 is TGTGCCAGCAGTTTAGCGCTAACCAACAACCAGGTACGGGCTTTCTTT. This translates into CASSLALTNNQVRAFF.

This rearrangement joins TRBV5-5 to TRBJ2-1, with a tentative D call TRBD2 (6 bases). Germline V gene lookup returns CDR1 SGHKS and CDR2 YYEKEE (reference sequence). The V end was cut by 0 bases, the J end by 3 bases, with 13 bases between. The CDR3 covers 16 residues. The CDR3 nucleotides read TGTGCCAGCAGCTTGGGTATGCGGGGTAACTACAATGAGCAGTTCTTC. This codes for CASSLGMRGNYNEQFF.

This clonotype has more than one count but fewer than ten. The chain joins TRBV11-2 to TRBJ2-1; 10 bases agree with TRBD2. Germline loops: CDR1 SGHAT, CDR2 FQNNGV. The CDR3 covers 18 residues. With V trimmed by 2 bases and J by 5 bases, 12 bases remained unmatched. CDR3 region: CASSLWGGAGGPNNEQFF. The CDR3, as DNA: TGTGCCAGCAGCTTATGGGGGGGAGCGGGAGGGCCCAACAATGAGCAGTTCTTC.

The V gene is TRBV7-2, the J gene TRBJ2-5; 16 bases align to TRBD2. The CDR3 runs to 17 residues. CDR1 and CDR2 (germline): SGHTA, FQGNSA. The ends lost 4 bases at V and 5 bases at J; junction bases unmatched: 7. The CDR3 DNA reads TGTGCCAGCAGCTCTGGGACTAGCGGGAGGGCCTGGGAGACCCAGTACTTC. This encodes CASSSGTSGRAWETQYF.

The chain joins TRBV3-1 to TRBJ1-6; D may be TRBD1 (5 bases). Germline lookup yields CDR1 LGHDT and CDR2 YNNKEL (reference sequence). Trimming took 2 bases from V and 8 from J, leaving 7 bases between them. This CDR3 has 13 residues. CDR3 DNA sequence: TGTGCCAGCAGCCAAACGACAGATTCACCCCTCCACTTT. Translation gives CASSQTTDSPLHF.

The chain employs TRBV10-3 and TRBJ1-3; 7 bases are shared with TRBD1. Germline values: CDR1 ENHRY, CDR2 SYGVKD. The J segment lost 1 base and the V segment lost 6 bases, leaving 6 bases of the junction unmatched. The CDR3 sequence is 15 residues long. In DNA, the CDR3 is TGTGCCATCAGACCGGGACAGACTTCTGGAAACACCATATATTTT. Translated: CAIRPGQTSGNTIYF.

This sequence joins TRBV7-9 and TRBJ2-5; 7 nucleotides align to TRBD1. This CDR3 region has 14 residues. V was clipped by 5 bases and J by 2 bases; unmatched bases: 5. Germline V gene data show CDR1 as SEHNR and CDR2 as FQNEAQ (reference sequence). The CDR3 here is CASSDLGQQETQYF. Written as DNA, the CDR3 is TGTGCCAGCAGCGACCTGGGACAGCAAGAGACCCAGTACTTC.

In its sample, this clonotype was seen a few times. The V and J genes are TRBV3-1 and TRBJ1-2; possibly TRBD1 for D (6 bases). Germline V gene sequence: CDR1 LGHDT, CDR2 YNNKEL (reference sequence). V lost 0 bases and J lost 4, with 12 bases in between. This CDR3 comprises 15 residues. The chain's CDR3 is CASSQDPWGLYGYTF. DNA for the CDR3: TGTGCCAGCAGCCAAGACCCTTGGGGGCTCTATGGCTACACCTTC.

This clonotype was counted ten times or more. The chain has TRBV20-1 and TRBJ2-1; 7 bases map to TRBD2. V lost 6 bases to trimming and J lost 7 bases; unmatched junction nucleotides: 18. Germline V gene data show CDR1 as DFQATT and CDR2 as SNEGSKA (reference sequence). This CDR3 contains 16 residues. CDR3 in DNA: TGCAGTGCCGCTAAACCCCTGGGCGGGAGAGGGAATGAGCAGTTCTTC. It codes for CSAAKPLGGRGNEQFF.

This clonotype turned up a few times. The chain links TRBV5-1 to TRBJ2-3; the D gene is possibly TRBD2 (5 bases). The V and J ends lost 2 bases and 0 bases respectively, with 13 bases between them. The length of the CDR3 is 16 residues. Germline CDR1 reads SGHRS; CDR2 reads YFSETQ. The CDR3 spells CASSFSDFSSTDTQYF. As DNA, the CDR3 is TGCGCCAGCAGCTTTAGCGACTTCTCTAGCACAGATACGCAGTATTTT.